This TCR beta chain originates from a study of cytomegalovirus exposure and HLA in healthy donors. Looked up from germline, CDR1 is MNHNY and CDR2 is SVGAGI (reference sequence). This CDR3 region has 14 residues. V lost 3 bases and J lost 4, with 13 bases in between. This PCR relied on a set of 60 Vbeta primers and 13 Jbeta primers. The data were produced by immunoSEQ multiplex PCR, yet TCRdb's version contains in-frame clones alone and is incomplete. Here the sample spans fewer than 200,000 clones, around 77% being singletons. This clonotype originated in a man aged 60 to 69 in good health and CMV-seronegative. This sequence joins TRBV6-6 and TRBJ2-7, with D perhaps matching TRBD2 (6 bases). Sequencing used PBMCs. The CDR3 sequence is CASSYGGTQYEQYF. Written as DNA, the CDR3 is TGTGCCAGCAGTTATGGAGGGACCCAATACGAGCAGTACTTC.